This T cell receptor (beta chain) comes out of a study of blood T cell repertoires in COVID-19. At the level of the study: From T cells, B-cell-depleted T cells, or PBMCs came the material, which was cDNA or gDNA.

Original handling: For nucleated cells, counts were estimated from reference gene primer amplification. Profiling relied on immunoSEQ multiplex PCR, and the TCRdb table lists in-frame clones only, not all of them. V and J calls plus clone size are reproduced from that table; the DNA served to infer D and trimming. The table records about 260,000 clones, 84% of them present only once. Per germline, CDR1 MNHEY and CDR2 SVGAGI. CDR3 size: 16 residues. V shed 4 bases, J shed 0 bases, and the junction held 9 bases outside the gene matches. The receptor was derived from a man aged 55 to 70 with acute or convalescent COVID-19. The sequencing input was peripheral blood. This rearrangement joins TRBV6-5 to TRBJ2-7, with 7 bases matching TRBD1. Written as DNA, the CDR3 is TGTGCCAGCAGTTCCGGACAGGTCGTAAGCTCCTACGAGCAGTACTTC. This encodes CASSSGQVVSSYEQYF.